These T cell receptor beta chains were read from a single sample in a study of tumor-infiltrating lymphocytes in primary liver carcinoma. Each CDR3 protein gets one entry after TCRdb re-called the multiplex PCR reads with MiXCR. The sample includes 37,000 or so distinct CDR3 sequences, more than 70% seen only once; the top ten take about 35%. The sample was tumor-adjacent normal liver tissue. These receptors all come from a man aged 40-49 years with primary liver carcinoma and hepatitis B virus infection. The CDR3 runs from the conserved cysteine through the conserved F or W. Each record gives: clone size, J gene, CDR3 length, V gene, CDR3 protein. Clone size, where shown, is once, few, many, or a class for clones that have expanded.

. | TRBJ2-7 | 15 | TRBV28 | CASSSRTSSIGEQYF
once | TRBJ2-7 | 14 | TRBV13 | CASSLWGQVYEEYF
. | TRBJ2-7 | 13 | TRBV6-5 | CATRGTGWYEQYF
. | TRBJ1-2 | 13 | TRBV12-3/TRBV12-4 | CASSLVANYGHTF
. | TRBJ2-6 | 17 | TRBV4-2 | CASSRQTDDSGANVQTF
. | TRBJ2-7 | 15 | TRBV28 | CASSLSRTGRYVQYF
. | TRBJ2-3 | 14 | TRBV4-2 | CASSQDLRPDTRCF
. | TRBJ2-1 | 14 | TRBV6-2/TRBV6-3 | CASSLAGGPGEQFF
. | TRBJ2-1 | 15 | TRBV10-1 | CASSDQSGGGNEQFF
. | TRBJ1-3 | 14 | TRBV14 | CASGDLGGVGAIYF
. | TRBJ2-2 | 14 | TRBV10-3 | CAISVEINTGKLFF
many | TRBJ2-7 | 15 | TRBV24-1 | CATRWPGQGSYEQYF
once | TRBJ1-1 | 13 | TRBV13 | CARRSGVSPGAFF
. | TRBJ2-1 | 16 | TRBV5-4 | CANGSQTSGRALEQFF